This record looks at one T cell receptor beta chain sequence and its context. Some clones are missing from TCRdb's copy, which holds only in-frame ones; the method was immunoSEQ multiplex PCR. The data show roughly 160,000 clones, roughly 88% seen once. Recruits, aged roughly 18 to 100 years, lived in 20 to 30 US areas. The data were taken from a study of blood T cell repertoires in COVID-19. Overall study: Whether acute or convalescent, the COVID-19 samples came from the United States, Italy and Spain. PBMCs, B-cell-depleted T cells, or T cells were the source of the cDNA or gDNA that made up the material.

The source of this sequence is a woman aged 55-75 years who had recovered from COVID-19. Sequencing used PBMCs or T cells enriched from blood (not recorded which).

Here the CDR3 reads CASSLEWGEHTEAFF. In DNA, the CDR3 is TGTGCCAGCAGCCTAGAGTGGGGAGAGCACACTGAAGCTTTCTTT. The chain carries TRBV7-8 and TRBJ1-1; D is unclear. Germline V lookup: CDR1 SGHVS, CDR2 FQNEAQ. The CDR3 is 15 residues long. V was clipped by 5 bases and J by 3 bases, with 16 bases between them.